This entry lists 4 T cell receptor beta chains sequenced from one sample in a study of blood T cell repertoires in COVID-19. The assay was immunoSEQ multiplex PCR, and TCRdb's table has in-frame clones only and misses some. The sample holds around 100,000 clones, under 80% seen once. Sequenced: peripheral blood. These receptors were obtained from a man between 65 and 79 years old with active or convalescent COVID-19.

The genes are TRBV5-1 and TRBJ2-5; a weak D match, TRBD1 (5 bases). Germline assignment: CDR1 SGHRS and CDR2 YFSETQ. The CDR3 loop spans 13 amino acids. Trimming removed 4 bases at V and 1 base at J, with 8 bases between. CDR3: CASSRQFQETQYF. DNA for the CDR3: TGCGCCAGCAGCCGACAGTTCCAAGAGACCCAGTACTTC.

The rearrangement links TRBV27 to TRBJ2-3; 7 bases match TRBD2. CDR3 size: 20 residues. Germline V lookup: CDR1 MNHEY, CDR2 SMNVEV (reference sequence). J was trimmed by 0 bases and V by 6 bases; bases with no gene match: 21. The DNA for the CDR3 is TGTGCCAGCAGGGGATACACCGGGACTACGCCAGGAGGTAGCACAGATACGCAGTATTTT. Its translation: CASRGYTGTTPGGSTDTQYF.

The rearrangement joins TRBV19 to TRBJ1-1, with D unclear. Trimming stripped 1 base from V and 1 base from J, with 4 bases between. This CDR3 is 13 amino acids long. Germline V gene lookup returns CDR1 LNHDA and CDR2 SQIVND (reference sequence). The CDR3 reads CASSIARNTEAFF. DNA of the CDR3: TGTGCCAGTAGTATAGCCAGGAACACTGAAGCTTTCTTT.

In this sample, this clone turned up once. CDR3 bases: TGTGCCAGCAGCCTCCTCGATTCGGGGTCCGGGGAGCTGTTTTTT. This sequence encodes CASSLLDSGSGELFF. The gene calls are TRBV7-6 and TRBJ2-2; possibly TRBD2 for D (5 bases). The CDR3 consists of 15 residues. Germline V gene sequence: CDR1 SGHVS, CDR2 FNYEAQ. V lost 5 bases to trimming and J lost 6 bases, with 16 bases between them. Combining the CDR3 with reference TRBV7-6 and TRBJ2-2 gives the whole variable domain GAGVSQSPRYKVTKRGQDVALRCDPISGHVSLYWYRQALGQGPEFLTYFNYEAQQDKSGLPNDRFSAERPEGSISTLTIQRTEQRDSAMYRCASSLLDSGSGELFFGEGSRLTVL.